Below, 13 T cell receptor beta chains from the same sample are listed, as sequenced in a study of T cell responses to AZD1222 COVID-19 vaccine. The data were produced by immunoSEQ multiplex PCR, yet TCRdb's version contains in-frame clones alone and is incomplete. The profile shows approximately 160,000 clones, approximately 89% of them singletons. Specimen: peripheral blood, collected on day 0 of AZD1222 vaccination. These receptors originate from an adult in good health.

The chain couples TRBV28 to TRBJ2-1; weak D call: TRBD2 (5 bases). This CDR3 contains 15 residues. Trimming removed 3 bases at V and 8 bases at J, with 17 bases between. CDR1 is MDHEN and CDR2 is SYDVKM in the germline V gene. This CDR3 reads CASSFEDPRADEQFF. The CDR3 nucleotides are TGTGCCAGCAGTTTCGAAGACCCGAGGGCCGATGAGCAGTTCTTC.

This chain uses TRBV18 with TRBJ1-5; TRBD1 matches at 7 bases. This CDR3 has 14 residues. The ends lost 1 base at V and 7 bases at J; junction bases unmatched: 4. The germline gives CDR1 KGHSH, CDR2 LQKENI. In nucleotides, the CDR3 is TGTGCCAGCTCACCACAGGGGGCGAAGCAGCCCCAGCATTTT. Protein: CASSPQGAKQPQHF.

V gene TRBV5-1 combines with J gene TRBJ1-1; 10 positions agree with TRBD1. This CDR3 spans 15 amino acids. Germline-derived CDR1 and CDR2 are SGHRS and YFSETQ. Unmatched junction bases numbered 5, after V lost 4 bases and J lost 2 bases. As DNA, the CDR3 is TGCGCCAGCAGCCTAACGACAGGGGGCAACACTGAAGCTTTCTTT. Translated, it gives CASSLTTGGNTEAFF.

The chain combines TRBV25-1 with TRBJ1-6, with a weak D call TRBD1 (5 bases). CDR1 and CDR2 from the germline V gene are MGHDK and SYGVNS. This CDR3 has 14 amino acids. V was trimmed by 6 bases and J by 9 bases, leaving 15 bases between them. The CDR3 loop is CASRREGASSPLHF. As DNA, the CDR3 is TGTGCCAGCAGAAGGGAAGGGGCAAGTTCACCCCTCCACTTT.

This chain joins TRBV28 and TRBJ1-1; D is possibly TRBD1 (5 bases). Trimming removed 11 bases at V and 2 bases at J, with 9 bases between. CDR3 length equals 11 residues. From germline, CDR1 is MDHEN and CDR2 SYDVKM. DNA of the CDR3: TGTGCCGCCGGGGGTAACACTGAAGCTTTCTTT. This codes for CAAGGNTEAFF.

This CDR3 reads CASRGRGYGPQETQYF. In nucleotides, the CDR3 is TGTGCCAGCAGAGGGAGGGGGTACGGTCCGCAAGAGACCCAGTACTTC. The V and J genes are TRBV27 and TRBJ2-5, with TRBD2 as a possible D gene (7 bases). Between the trimmed V and J ends, which lost 6 bases and 2 bases, there was a span of 19 bases. Germline lookup yields CDR1 MNHEY and CDR2 SMNVEV (reference sequence). CDR3 length: 16 amino acids.

CDR3 DNA sequence: TGTGCCAGCAGCCCGCCCCAGGGAGCATATGGCTACACCTTC. Protein product: CASSPPQGAYGYTF. V usage is TRBV11-2 and J usage is TRBJ1-2; a possible D gene is TRBD1 (5 bases). Germline lookup yields CDR1 SGHAT and CDR2 FQNNGV. Trimming shortened V by 5 bases and J by 5 bases, and 15 bases separated the two germline ends. CDR3 length: 14 amino acids.

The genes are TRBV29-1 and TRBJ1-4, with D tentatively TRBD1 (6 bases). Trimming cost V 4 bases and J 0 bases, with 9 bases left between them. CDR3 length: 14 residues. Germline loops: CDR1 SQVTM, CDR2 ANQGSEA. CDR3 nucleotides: TGCAGCGTTGGTAACAGGGCAACTAATGAAAAACTGTTTTTT. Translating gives CSVGNRATNEKLFF.

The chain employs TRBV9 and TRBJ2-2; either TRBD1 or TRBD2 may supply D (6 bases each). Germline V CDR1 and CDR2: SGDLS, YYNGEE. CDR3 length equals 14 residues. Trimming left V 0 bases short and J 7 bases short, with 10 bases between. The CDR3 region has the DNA TGTGCCAGCAGCGTAGGTAGGGGGGACGGGGAGCTGTTTTTT. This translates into CASSVGRGDGELFF.

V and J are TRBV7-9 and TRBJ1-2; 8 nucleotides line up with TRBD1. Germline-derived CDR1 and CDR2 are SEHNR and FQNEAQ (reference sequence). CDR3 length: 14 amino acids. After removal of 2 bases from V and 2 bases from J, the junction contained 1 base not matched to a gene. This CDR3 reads CASSLWDRNYGYTF. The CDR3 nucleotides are TGTGCCAGCAGCTTATGGGACAGGAACTATGGCTACACCTTC.

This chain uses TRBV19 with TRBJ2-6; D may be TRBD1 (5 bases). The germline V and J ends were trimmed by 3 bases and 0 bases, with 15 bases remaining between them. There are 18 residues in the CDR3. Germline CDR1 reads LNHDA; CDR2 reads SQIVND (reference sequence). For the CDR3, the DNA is TGTGCCAGTAGTATTAAGGGGCTCACCCCCTCTGGGGCCAACGTCCTGACTTTC. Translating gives CASSIKGLTPSGANVLTF.

As DNA, the CDR3 is TGTGCCAGCAGCTTACCAGGTCCCTCAGATACGCAGTATTTT. Translation: CASSLPGPSDTQYF. V gene TRBV5-4 combines with J gene TRBJ2-3; D gene ambiguous. The length of the CDR3 is 14 residues. The germline V gene has CDR1 SGHNT and CDR2 YYREEE (reference sequence). V gave up 2 bases and J gave up 4 bases, with 11 bases separating them.

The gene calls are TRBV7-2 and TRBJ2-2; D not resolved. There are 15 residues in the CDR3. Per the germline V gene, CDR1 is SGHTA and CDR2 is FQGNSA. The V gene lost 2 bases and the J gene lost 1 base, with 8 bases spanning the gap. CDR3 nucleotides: TGTGCCAGCAGCTTATTTCTCTTGAACACCGGGGAGCTGTTTTTT. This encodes CASSLFLLNTGELFF.